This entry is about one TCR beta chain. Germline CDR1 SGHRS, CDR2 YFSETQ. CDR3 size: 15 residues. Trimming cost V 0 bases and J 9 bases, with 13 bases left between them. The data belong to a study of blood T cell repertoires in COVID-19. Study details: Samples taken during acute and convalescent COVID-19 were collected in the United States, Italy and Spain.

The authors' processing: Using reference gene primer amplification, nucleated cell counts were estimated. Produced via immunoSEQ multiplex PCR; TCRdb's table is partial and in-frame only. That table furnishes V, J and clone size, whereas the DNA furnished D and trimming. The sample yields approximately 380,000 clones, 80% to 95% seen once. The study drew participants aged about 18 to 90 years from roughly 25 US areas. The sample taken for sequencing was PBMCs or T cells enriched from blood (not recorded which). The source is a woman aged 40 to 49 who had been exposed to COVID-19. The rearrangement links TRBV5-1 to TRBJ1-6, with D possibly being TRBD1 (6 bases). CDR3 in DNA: TGCGCCAGCAGCTTGGATGGACAGTCGGGTTCACCCCTCCACTTT. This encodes CASSLDGQSGSPLHF.